These 27 T cell receptor beta chains came from one sample sequenced in a study of CD8+ T cells in alopecia areata. Treatment defined: oral pan-JAK inhibitor, 5-10 mg twice daily. Sequencing relied on a cDNA template that was reverse transcribed from extracted RNA. Using immunoSEQ multiplex PCR, the repertoire was profiled, and TCRdb retains in-frame clones only, with some absent. The repertoire holds 200,000 to 250,000 clones, around two fifths seen once, with roughly 0.5% in the top ten. The source was CD4+ T cells sorted from blood, collected between weeks 30 and 35, from a patient treated with tofacitinib. The receptors here all came from a human donor with alopecia areata.

The chain combines TRBV6-1 with TRBJ2-7; no firm D call. V was cut by 6 bases and J by 3 bases, with 6 bases left in between. CDR1 MNHNS and CDR2 SASEGT come from the germline V gene. There are 11 residues in the CDR3. The CDR3 coding sequence is TGTGCCAGCAGGGCCCGCTACGAGCAGTACTTC. Translating gives CASRARYEQYF.

This clone was detected many times. V usage is TRBV11-2 and J usage is TRBJ2-1; D is perhaps TRBD1 or TRBD2 (6 bases each). The CDR3 loop spans 15 amino acids. In germline, CDR1 is SGHAT, CDR2 FQNNGV. Between the trimmed V and J ends, which lost 1 base and 9 bases, there was a span of 16 bases. The DNA of the CDR3 is TGTGCCAGCAGCTTAGCGGGGGCGGCGGTAGGTGAGCAGTTCTTC. Residues: CASSLAGAAVGEQFF.

The sample holds a few counts of this clone. The V call is TRBV30, the J call TRBJ1-2, with D maybe TRBD1 (6 bases). Germline V gene sequence: CDR1 GTSNPN, CDR2 SVGIG (reference sequence). The CDR3 is 12 residues long. The V end lost 3 bases, the J end lost 7 bases, and 12 bases lay between the germline ends. CDR3 sequence reads: CAWRGDRTGYTF. The CDR3 nucleotides read TGTGCCTGGAGAGGCGACAGGACTGGCTACACCTTC.

This rearrangement joins TRBV2 to TRBJ2-7; no definite D call. The CDR3 is made up of 13 amino acids. From germline, CDR1 is SNHLY and CDR2 FYNNEI. Trimming stripped 3 bases from V and 2 bases from J, with 8 bases between. The CDR3 DNA follows: TGTGCCAGCAGTGATGGACGGCCCTACGAGCAGTACTTC. Protein sequence: CASSDGRPYEQYF.

The chain combines TRBV7-3 with TRBJ2-7, with TRBD1 matching 8 bases. J lost 3 bases, V lost 5 bases, and 6 bases had no gene match. Germline V gives CDR1 SGHTA, CDR2 FQGTGA. The CDR3 has 14 amino acids. The CDR3 region has the DNA TGTGCCAGCAGCCCTTCCGGACAGGGCTACGAGCAGTACTTC. Amino acids: CASSPSGQGYEQYF.

This sequence joins TRBV6-5 and TRBJ1-5, with 7 bases fitting TRBD1. The CDR3 is 14 amino acids. V lost 7 bases to trimming and J lost 1 base; unmatched junction nucleotides: 4. Germline CDR1 is MNHEY and CDR2 is SVGAGI. The CDR3 nucleotides are TGTGCCAGCATCTCAGGGGGAAGCAATCAGCCCCAGCATTTT. Its translation: CASISGGSNQPQHF.

The chain recombines TRBV4-1 with TRBJ2-5; D uncertain. Germline loops: CDR1 MGHRA, CDR2 YSYEKL. This CDR3 is built from 12 residues. Trimming removed 4 bases from V and 7 bases from J, with 10 bases in between. The CDR3 sequence: CASSRVGGTQYF. The DNA of the CDR3 is TGCGCCAGCAGCCGGGTAGGCGGGACCCAGTACTTC.

The sample holds a few counts of this clone. The chain combines TRBV4-2 with TRBJ2-1; 13 nucleotides align to TRBD2. Germline values: CDR1 LGHNA, CDR2 YNFKEQ. V gave up 3 bases and J gave up 8 bases; unmatched junction bases: 4. The CDR3 totals 15 residues. CDR3 residues: CASSQGTSGVYEQFF. Written as DNA, the CDR3 is TGTGCCAGCAGCCAGGGGACTAGCGGGGTTTATGAGCAGTTCTTC.

CDR3 residues: CASSWRRTGLAGDTDTQYF. The CDR3 region has the DNA TGCGCCAGCAGCTGGCGGAGGACGGGACTAGCGGGAGACACAGATACGCAGTATTTT. The V gene is TRBV4-1, the J gene TRBJ2-3; TRBD2 aligns across 14 bases. V was pared by 5 bases and J by 2 bases, with 12 bases of the junction left unmatched. The germline CDR1 and CDR2 sequences are MGHRA and YSYEKL. CDR3 length equals 19 residues.

There are a few counts of this clone. Other DNA sequences in the sample encode the same CDR3. The chain joins TRBV5-1 to TRBJ1-1; 8 bases match TRBD1. The V segment lost 4 bases and the J segment 3 bases; nucleotides outside the gene matches: 5. The CDR3 contains 14 residues. Germline CDR1 reads SGHRS; CDR2 reads YFSETQ. The CDR3 DNA reads as TGCGCCAGCAGCCTGGACAGGGAAGACACTGAAGCTTTCTTT. Translation: CASSLDREDTEAFF.

This clone was recorded a few times. The chain links TRBV25-1 to TRBJ1-6, with no clear D. CDR1 and CDR2 (germline): MGHDK, SYGVNS. CDR3 length: 13 amino acids. V lost 1 base, J lost 7 bases, and 5 bases lay in between. The CDR3 DNA reads as TGTGCCAGCAGTGAATTGCTCAATTCACCCCTCCACTTT. Encoded protein: CASSELLNSPLHF. Variable domain in full (rest from reference TRBV25-1 and TRBJ1-6): EADIYQTPRYLVIGTGKKITLECSQTMGHDKMYWYQQDPGMELHLIHYSYGVNSTEKGDLSSESTVSRIRTEHFPLTLESARPSHTSQYLCASSELLNSPLHFGNGTRLTVT.

The rearrangement links TRBV30 to TRBJ2-1, with 10 bases identical to TRBD2. After removal of 4 bases from V and 14 bases from J, the junction contained 14 bases not matched to a gene. This CDR3 is built from 14 residues. Germline V gives CDR1 GTSNPN, CDR2 SVGIG (reference sequence). The DNA for the CDR3 is TGTGCCTGGATGCTCGGGGTAGCGGGAGGCCCCGAGTTCTTC. Its protein is CAWMLGVAGGPEFF.

The rearrangement joins TRBV29-1 to TRBJ2-5; perhaps TRBD2 as D (6 bases). Trimming pared 5 bases from V and 2 bases from J, leaving 9 bases between. Per germline, CDR1 SQVTM and CDR2 ANQGSEA. This CDR3 comprises 12 residues. The CDR3 DNA reads as TGCAGCGTTAAGGGGACTCAAGAGACCCAGTACTTC. It encodes CSVKGTQETQYF.

The chain couples TRBV7-9 to TRBJ1-1; D unclear. The CDR3 covers 15 residues. Germline V gives CDR1 SEHNR, CDR2 FQNEAQ (reference sequence). V shed 4 bases and J shed 1 base, with 13 bases lying between them. CDR3 residues: CASSSPGFGNTEAFF. The DNA for the CDR3 is TGTGCCAGCAGCTCGCCGGGTTTCGGGAACACTGAAGCTTTCTTT. Supplemented by reference TRBV7-9 and TRBJ1-1, the full variable domain reads DTGVSQNPRHKITKRGQNVTFRCDPISEHNRLYWYRQTLGQGPEFLTYFQNEAQLEKSRLLSDRFSAERPKGSFSTLEIQRTEQGDSAMYLCASSSPGFGNTEAFFGQGTRLTVV.

V usage is TRBV30 and J usage is TRBJ1-1; possible D gene TRBD1, 5 bases. Germline CDR1 is GTSNPN and CDR2 is SVGIG (reference sequence). The CDR3 has 12 residues. V lost 7 bases and J 2 bases, leaving 11 bases between the germline ends. Here the CDR3 reads CAYSGDNTEAFF. CDR3 in DNA: TGTGCCTACAGCGGGGACAACACTGAAGCTTTCTTT. The full variable domain, completed using reference TRBV30 and TRBJ1-1, is SQTIHQWPATLVQPVGSPLSLECTVEGTSNPNLYWYRQAAGRGLQLLFYSVGIGQISSEVPQNLSASRPQDRQFILSSKKLLLSDSGFYLCAYSGDNTEAFFGQGTRLTVV.

This chain joins TRBV6-5 and TRBJ2-7; 9 positions agree with TRBD2. The V and J ends lost 6 bases and 6 bases, in that order; junction bases with no gene match: 6. Germline values: CDR1 MNHEY, CDR2 SVGAGI. CDR3 size: 13 residues. CDR3 sequence reads: CASRTGTSSEQYF. The CDR3 bases are TGTGCCAGCAGGACCGGGACTAGCTCCGAGCAGTACTTC.

Points on this clone: This sample includes further DNA sequences coding for the same CDR3. This chain uses TRBV7-3 with TRBJ2-3, with D possibly matching TRBD2 (6 bases). The CDR3 runs 15 residues. Between the trimmed V and J ends, which lost 0 bases and 0 bases, there was a span of 7 bases. Germline V gene data show CDR1 as SGHTA and CDR2 as FQGTGA. CDR3 DNA: TGTGCCAGCAGCTTAACTAGCGGAAGCACAGATACGCAGTATTTT. This encodes CASSLTSGSTDTQYF.

The chain uses TRBV7-9 and TRBJ1-2; D gene uncertain. Germline-derived CDR1 and CDR2 are SEHNR and FQNEAQ (reference sequence). V was trimmed by 5 bases and J by 8 bases, leaving 12 bases between them. The CDR3 loop spans 12 amino acids. CDR3 bases: TGTGCCAGCAGCGGAGACTCGGGGGGCTACACCTTC. Translation gives CASSGDSGGYTF.

This clone has just a few counts. The rearrangement links TRBV7-9 to TRBJ1-6, with D uncertain. In germline, CDR1 is SEHNR, CDR2 FQNEAQ (reference sequence). V lost 7 bases and J 0 bases, leaving 7 bases between the germline ends. The CDR3 loop spans 14 amino acids. The CDR3, as DNA: TGTGCCAGCAAGCTAAGCTCCTATAATTCACCCCTCCACTTT. Translating it yields CASKLSSYNSPLHF.

The V and J genes are TRBV5-1 and TRBJ2-6, with a weak D call TRBD2 (6 bases). Germline V gene lookup returns CDR1 SGHRS and CDR2 YFSETQ. CDR3 length: 16 residues. V lost 4 bases to trimming and J lost 1 base, with 12 bases between them. In DNA, the CDR3 is TGCGCCAGCAGCATGGGCCGGGGGTCTGGGGCCAACGTCCTGACTTTC. Encoded protein: CASSMGRGSGANVLTF.

The chain carries TRBV15 and TRBJ2-3; no clear D. Germline lookup yields CDR1 LNHNV and CDR2 YYDKDF (reference sequence). V lost 3 bases, J lost 3 bases, and 4 bases lay in between. The CDR3 loop spans 12 amino acids. This CDR3 is CATSRATDTQYF. The CDR3 DNA reads as TGTGCCACCAGCAGGGCTACAGATACGCAGTATTTT.

The genes are TRBV25-1 and TRBJ2-7, with 9 bases that match TRBD1. V shed 9 bases, J shed 0 bases, and the junction held 12 bases outside the gene matches. This CDR3 contains 16 residues. Per the germline V gene, CDR1 is MGHDK and CDR2 is SYGVNS. DNA of the CDR3: TGTGCCAGGCTCCGGGACAGGGATTCAAGCTCCTACGAGCAGTACTTC. This gives the protein CARLRDRDSSSYEQYF.

This clone was seen a single time. The rearrangement uses TRBV6-6 and TRBJ2-5; 10 nucleotides line up with TRBD1. Germline V gives CDR1 MNHNY, CDR2 SVGAGI (reference sequence). V lost 4 bases, J lost 4 bases, and 6 bases stayed unmatched. This CDR3 has 15 amino acids. CDR3 DNA sequence: TGTGCCAGCAGTTCGACAGGGGGCAGGGCAGAGACCCAGTACTTC. Encoded protein: CASSSTGGRAETQYF.

This clone has only one observation. The chain combines TRBV11-2 with TRBJ2-3; 8 bases map to TRBD2. Per the germline V gene, CDR1 is SGHAT and CDR2 is FQNNGV. The CDR3 runs to 15 residues. With 1 base clipped from V and 5 bases from J, the junction kept 5 bases outside the gene matches. Here the CDR3 reads CASSLVGRALDTQYF. The CDR3 DNA is TGTGCCAGCAGCTTAGTCGGGAGGGCCTTAGATACGCAGTATTTT.

In its sample, this clone was seen a few times. This rearrangement joins TRBV5-4 to TRBJ1-5, with D maybe TRBD1 (5 bases). Per the germline V gene, CDR1 is SGHNT and CDR2 is YYREEE (reference sequence). The germline V and J ends were trimmed by 3 bases and 4 bases, with 11 bases remaining between them. The CDR3 totals 14 residues. CDR3 sequence: CASSSQGANQPQHF. The CDR3 region has the DNA TGTGCCAGCAGCTCCCAGGGTGCGAATCAGCCCCAGCATTTT.

The genes are TRBV7-3 and TRBJ2-7; a weak D match, TRBD2 (5 bases). This CDR3 is built from 13 residues. V was trimmed by 3 bases and J by 1 base, leaving 7 bases between them. Germline CDR1 reads SGHTA; CDR2 reads FQGTGA. In DNA, the CDR3 is TGTGCCAGCAGCTTGGACTTATCCTACGAGCAGTACTTC. Its translation: CASSLDLSYEQYF. Full variable domain (missing parts from reference TRBV7-3 and TRBJ2-7): GAGVSQTPSNKVTEKGKYVELRCDPISGHTALYWYRQSLGQGPEFLIYFQGTGAADDSGLPNDRFFAVRPEGSVSTLKIQRTERGDSAVYLCASSLDLSYEQYFGPGTRLTVT.

The CDR3 DNA is TGTGCCAGCAGCCCCCGGGACAGTAAAGAGACCCAGTACTTC. Translated: CASSPRDSKETQYF. The V call is TRBV7-8, the J call TRBJ2-5; TRBD1 matches at 7 bases. Trimming at V came to 5 bases and at J to 3 bases, leaving 6 bases not matched to a gene. The germline V gene encodes CDR1 SGHVS and CDR2 FQNEAQ. CDR3 length equals 14 residues.